These 20 T cell receptor beta chains were all obtained from the same sample, sequenced in a study of blood T cell repertoires in COVID-19 (dated by TCRdb to about 2020). Library generation was performed with the immunoSEQ multiplex PCR assay. The table was pulled from immuneACCESS by TCRdb, which kept in-frame rearrangements only. Such tables lose some clones; where checked, under half of the loss comes from unresolved V genes, and the rest has no known cause. Present in this sample are 100,000 to 150,000 clones, roughly 90% of which were seen just once. Under 4.5% of the sample is taken by the ten largest. Input material: peripheral blood. Receptor source: a man in his fifties or sixties with COVID-19, enrolled during active disease.

The CDR3 here is CASSATGTGVNGYTF. In nucleotides, the CDR3 is TGTGCCAGTAGTGCCACCGGGACAGGGGTCAATGGCTACACCTTC. The V and J genes are TRBV19 and TRBJ1-2; the match to TRBD1 covers 10 bases. V dropped 5 bases and J dropped 6; count of bases not matched to a gene: 9. The CDR3 length is 15 residues. CDR1 and CDR2 from the germline V gene are LNHDA and SQIVND (reference sequence).

V and J are TRBV7-9 and TRBJ1-2; D is unresolved. CDR1 is SEHNR, CDR2 FQNEAQ, per germline (reference sequence). This CDR3 comprises 12 residues. Trimming removed 5 bases from V and 8 bases from J, with 12 bases in between. CDR3 sequence: CASSPDSRGYTF. The CDR3 DNA follows: TGTGCCAGCAGCCCCGACTCTCGGGGCTACACCTTC.

J is TRBJ2-1 and V is TRBV11-2, with D tentatively TRBD2 (5 bases). The CDR3 sequence is 15 residues long. Trimming took 0 bases from V and 5 from J, leaving 11 bases between them. From germline, CDR1 is SGHAT and CDR2 FQNNGV. CDR3 bases: TGTGCCAGCAGCTTAGAAGGACTCGGAAACAATGAGCAGTTCTTC. Protein: CASSLEGLGNNEQFF. The full variable domain, rest sourced from reference TRBV11-2 and TRBJ2-1, is EAGVAQSPRYKIIEKRQSVAFWCNPISGHATLYWYQQILGQGPKLLIQFQNNGVVDDSQLPKDRFSAERLKGVDSTLKIQPAKLEDSAVYLCASSLEGLGNNEQFFGPGTRLTVL.

This chain links TRBV19 with TRBJ1-1; D unresolved. V shed 3 bases and J shed 3 bases, with 8 bases lying between them. CDR1 is LNHDA and CDR2 is SQIVND in the germline V gene (reference sequence). The CDR3 sequence is 13 residues long. CDR3 sequence: CASSMKPYTEAFF. The DNA for the CDR3 is TGTGCCAGTAGTATGAAGCCGTACACTGAAGCTTTCTTT.

This sequence joins TRBV7-2 and TRBJ2-7, with TRBD2 matching over 13 bases. Germline values: CDR1 SGHTA, CDR2 FQGNSA. V trimming: 3 bases; J trimming: 0 bases; junction bases outside the gene matches: 5. The CDR3 has 17 amino acids. In DNA, the CDR3 is TGTGCCAGCAGCTTGGGACTAGCGGGGAGGAGCTCCTACGAGCAGTACTTC. Protein product: CASSLGLAGRSSYEQYF. The full variable domain, with the rest looked up from reference TRBV7-2 and TRBJ2-7, is GAGVSQSPSNKVTEKGKDVELRCDPISGHTALYWYRQSLGQGLEFLIYFQGNSAPDKSGLPSDRFSAERTGGSVSTLTIQRTQQEDSAVYLCASSLGLAGRSSYEQYFGPGTRLTVT.

The chain joins TRBV28 to TRBJ1-1; the D is unclear. The CDR3 is 12 residues long. V was clipped by 6 bases and J by 3 bases, with 8 bases between them. The germline V gene has CDR1 MDHEN and CDR2 SYDVKM. CDR3 DNA sequence: TGTGCCAGCAGATCGGTGGACACTGAAGCTTTCTTT. Residues: CASRSVDTEAFF.

This rearrangement joins TRBV6-1 to TRBJ1-5; 7 bases agree with TRBD1. CDR1 MNHNS and CDR2 SASEGT come from the germline V gene. The CDR3 is made up of 18 amino acids. V was pared by 3 bases and J by 4 bases, with 15 bases of the junction left unmatched. The CDR3 here is CASSDQTRGQVRNQPQHF. The DNA of the CDR3 is TGTGCCAGCAGTGACCAAACCCGCGGACAGGTGCGTAATCAGCCCCAGCATTTT.

The J gene is TRBJ1-1, the V gene TRBV7-2, with 7 bases lining up with TRBD1. CDR3 length equals 14 residues. V shed 1 base, J shed 4 bases, and the junction held 3 bases outside the gene matches. Germline CDR1 and CDR2: SGHTA and FQGNSA. The DNA of the CDR3 is TGTGCCAGCAGCTTAGGACAGGGAAGCACTGAAGCTTTCTTT. The encoded protein is CASSLGQGSTEAFF.

This clone was observed a few times. The chain has TRBV19 and TRBJ1-2; possible D gene TRBD1, 5 bases. The CDR3 runs 14 residues. The germline V gene has CDR1 LNHDA and CDR2 SQIVND (reference sequence). Trimming left V 7 bases short and J 5 bases short, with 17 bases between. The CDR3 is CASISGTSSYGYTF. The CDR3 DNA sequence: TGTGCCAGTATTTCGGGGACTTCTTCATATGGCTACACCTTC.

The chain carries TRBV28 and TRBJ1-4; D might be TRBD1 (5 bases). This CDR3 contains 13 residues. Germline lookup yields CDR1 MDHEN and CDR2 SYDVKM. With 8 bases removed from V and 7 bases from J, the gap between germline ends came to 14 bases. In DNA, the CDR3 is TGTGCCAGCCTTGACAGTCGCGGTGAAAAACTGTTTTTT. Its translation is CASLDSRGEKLFF.

The J gene is TRBJ2-3, the V gene TRBV9, with 8 bases that match TRBD2. The length of the CDR3 is 16 residues. V was clipped by 0 bases and J by 6 bases; unmatched bases: 9. In germline, CDR1 is SGDLS, CDR2 YYNGEE. The CDR3 bases are TGTGCCAGCAGCGTAGGGTTATCCGGGGGGGAGGATACGCAGTATTTT. Its protein is CASSVGLSGGEDTQYF.

The J gene is TRBJ1-1, the V gene TRBV27; 7 nucleotides agree with TRBD1. Trimming took 3 bases from V and 3 from J; bases not matched to a gene: 16. Germline V gene data show CDR1 as MNHEY and CDR2 as SMNVEV (reference sequence). This CDR3 region has 18 residues. The CDR3 coding sequence is TGTGCCAGCAGTTTCATGGGCCGAGGGGGCGTTGGTGACACTGAAGCTTTCTTT. Its protein product is CASSFMGRGGVGDTEAFF.

J is TRBJ1-4 and V is TRBV11-2; D unclear. The germline gives CDR1 SGHAT, CDR2 FQNNGV. V was shortened by 5 bases and J by 4 bases, with 14 bases between the two germline ends. This CDR3 is built from 15 residues. The CDR3 coding sequence is TGTGCCAGCAGCCTCCTTGGGCAGGTTAATGAAAAACTGTTTTTT. Residues: CASSLLGQVNEKLFF. The entire variable domain, with the rest obtained from reference TRBV11-2 and TRBJ1-4, is as follows: EAGVAQSPRYKIIEKRQSVAFWCNPISGHATLYWYQQILGQGPKLLIQFQNNGVVDDSQLPKDRFSAERLKGVDSTLKIQPAKLEDSAVYLCASSLLGQVNEKLFFGSGTQLSVL.

V is TRBV4-2 and J is TRBJ2-1; D may be TRBD1 (5 bases). V dropped 0 bases and J dropped 16 bases, with 16 bases sitting between them. The CDR3 runs to 13 residues. The germline V gene has CDR1 LGHNA and CDR2 YNFKEQ. The CDR3 here is CASSQDRGGQSFF. The CDR3 nucleotides are TGTGCCAGCAGCCAAGATAGGGGCGGCCAATCCTTCTTC.

The V gene is TRBV7-3, the J gene TRBJ2-3; 7 bases align to TRBD1. The CDR3 runs 15 residues. Germline V lookup: CDR1 SGHTA, CDR2 FQGTGA. V lost 5 bases to trimming and J lost 4 bases; unmatched junction nucleotides: 9. The CDR3 is CASSLGTDFADTQYF. The CDR3 coding sequence is TGTGCCAGCAGCCTCGGGACAGATTTTGCAGATACGCAGTATTTT. The variable domain in full, with the rest retrieved from reference TRBV7-3 and TRBJ2-3, is GAGVSQTPSNKVTEKGKYVELRCDPISGHTALYWYRQSLGQGPEFLIYFQGTGAADDSGLPNDRFFAVRPEGSVSTLKIQRTERGDSAVYLCASSLGTDFADTQYFGPGTRLTVL.

In this sample, this clone turned up once. The V and J genes are TRBV18 and TRBJ1-3; possibly TRBD1 for D (6 bases). The CDR3 contains 16 residues. V lost 1 base and J 2 bases, leaving 12 bases between the germline ends. The germline gives CDR1 KGHSH, CDR2 LQKENI. The DNA for the CDR3 is TGTGCCAGCTCACCACGTGCAGGGGAGACTGGAAACACCATATATTTT. Encoded protein: CASSPRAGETGNTIYF. Based on the CDR3 plus reference TRBV18 and TRBJ1-3, the full variable domain is NAGVMQNPRHLVRRRGQEARLRCSPMKGHSHVYWYRQLPEEGLKFMVYLQKENIIDESGMPKERFSAEFPKEGPSILRIQQVVRGDSAAYFCASSPRAGETGNTIYFGEGSWLTVV.

The chain recombines TRBV29-1 with TRBJ1-2; D may be TRBD1 (5 bases). Germline V lookup: CDR1 SQVTM, CDR2 ANQGSEA. Deletions cut 0 bases from V and 5 bases from J, with 13 bases between. The CDR3 has 14 residues. For the CDR3, the DNA is TGCAGCGTTGAAGATCGGAGCAGGGCTTATGGCTACACCTTC. The encoded protein is CSVEDRSRAYGYTF.

The V and J genes are TRBV19 and TRBJ1-5; maybe TRBD1 (6 bases). From germline, CDR1 is LNHDA and CDR2 SQIVND (reference sequence). This CDR3 is 14 amino acids long. V was cut by 8 bases and J by 6 bases, with 17 bases left in between. This CDR3 is CASFIGGGGQPQHF. Here the CDR3 DNA reads TGTGCCAGTTTTATTGGGGGAGGGGGTCAGCCCCAGCATTTT.

CDR3 bases: TGTGCCAGCTCAATGGGGGCAGGGGCTGAAGCTTTCTTT. This codes for CASSMGAGAEAFF. The gene calls are TRBV2 and TRBJ1-1; TRBD1 is a possible D gene (6 bases). Per germline, CDR1 SNHLY and CDR2 FYNNEI. Trimming left V 8 bases short and J 6 bases short, with 16 bases between. CDR3 length equals 13 residues.

V usage is TRBV6-5 and J usage is TRBJ1-1; D call uncertain. V lost 10 bases to trimming and J lost 1 base, with 13 bases between them. The CDR3 is 13 amino acids. Germline values: CDR1 MNHEY, CDR2 SVGAGI. CDR3: CATGERRNTEAFF. In DNA, the CDR3 is TGTGCCACCGGGGAGCGCCGGAACACTGAAGCTTTCTTT.